What follows is one T cell receptor beta chain and its context. TCRdb's copy holds only in-frame clones and misses some; the assay was immunoSEQ multiplex PCR. The sample has approximately 200,000 clones, 86% seen once. Residents of about two dozen US areas, aged about 18 to 95 years, made up the participants. Participants' reported clinical history set cohort assignment. Shortly before study entry, within 2 weeks, exposed participants had met a COVID-19 case. CDR1 KGHSH and CDR2 LQKENI come from the germline V gene. The V end was cut by 1 base, the J end by 0 bases, with 12 bases between. This CDR3 has 16 amino acids. This entry comes from a study of blood T cell repertoires in COVID-19. Overall study: Some COVID-19 samples were acute and others convalescent; all came from the United States, Italy and Spain.

The material sequenced was PBMCs or T cells enriched from blood (not recorded which). The TCR sequence derives from a woman in her 30s who had been exposed to COVID-19. This chain links TRBV18 with TRBJ1-2, with D possibly matching TRBD1 (6 bases). CDR3 sequence: CASSPREGDTNYGYTF. The CDR3 coding sequence is TGTGCCAGCTCACCACGTGAGGGGGACACTAACTATGGCTACACCTTC.